One sample yielded the 24 T cell receptor beta chains listed below, sequenced in a study of blood T cells in healthy people across ages. A sample-barcoded 5' primer and a J-beta primer mix were used in a second PCR of roughly 6 to 12 cycles. One entry per CDR3 protein results from TCRdb running MiXCR on the 5' RACE reads. The table shows 910,000 or so distinct CDR3 sequences, with roughly 51% occurring only once. The sequencing sample was made of blood. These TCRs come from a woman aged 55 to 70 in good health.

The V call is TRBV4-2, the J call TRBJ2-5; 10 bases match TRBD2. The J call may be faulty, since TRBJ2-7 better matches the DNA end. CDR1 and CDR2 from the germline V gene are LGHNA and YNFKEQ. This CDR3 comprises 15 residues. The CDR3 nucleotides read TGTGCCAGCAGCCAGACCAGCGGGAGGGTCTACGAGCAGTACTTC. The encoded protein is CASSQTSGRVYEQYF.

A few counts support this clonotype. J is TRBJ2-7 and V is TRBV7-8; D not certain. CDR3 length equals 14 residues. Germline lookup yields CDR1 SGHVS and CDR2 FQNEAQ. The V end lost 0 bases, the J end lost 1 base, and 7 bases lay between the germline ends. CDR3 sequence (DNA): TGTGCCAGCAGCTTAGCGCGACTTTCCTACGAGCAGTACTTC. Translated, it gives CASSLARLSYEQYF.

The rearrangement joins TRBV27 to TRBJ2-7; 13 bases fit TRBD2. The trim removed 6 bases at V and 2 bases at J, leaving 13 bases unmatched. The CDR3 has 18 amino acids. Germline V gene lookup returns CDR1 MNHEY and CDR2 SMNVEV (reference sequence). In nucleotides, the CDR3 is TGTGCCAGCAGCCAACTAGCGGGAGGGTCCCATCCGACCTACGAGCAGTACTTC. Translating gives CASSQLAGGSHPTYEQYF.

The chain joins TRBV28 to TRBJ2-5, with a tentative D call TRBD2 (6 bases). The CDR3 consists of 14 residues. Germline V gene data show CDR1 as MDHEN and CDR2 as SYDVKM. V was clipped by 3 bases and J by 6 bases, with 14 bases between them. The CDR3 nucleotides read TGTGCCAGCAGTTTTCAAAGCGGGTTTAAGACCCAGTACTTC. Translated, it gives CASSFQSGFKTQYF.

The chain couples TRBV19 to TRBJ2-3, with 10 bases lining up with TRBD1. Trimming removed 4 bases from V and 3 bases from J; junction bases left unmatched: 7. The germline V gene has CDR1 LNHDA and CDR2 SQIVND (reference sequence). This CDR3 comprises 16 residues. The DNA for the CDR3 is TGTGCCAGTAGTACGACAGGGGGCATTGTAACAGATACGCAGTATTTT. This codes for CASSTTGGIVTDTQYF.

The chain is built from TRBV4-1 and TRBJ2-2, with D possibly TRBD1 on 5 matching bases. CDR1 MGHRA and CDR2 YSYEKL come from the germline V gene. This CDR3 region has 15 residues. The V end lost 4 bases, the J end lost 5 bases, and 14 bases lay between the germline ends. The CDR3 nucleotides read TGCGCCAGCAGCCGAGTTACAGGAGTTACCGGGGAGCTGTTTTTT. Its translation: CASSRVTGVTGELFF.

This clonotype has just a few counts. The chain is built from TRBV7-9 and TRBJ1-1; D uncertain. Germline V gives CDR1 SEHNR, CDR2 FQNEAQ (reference sequence). This CDR3 comprises 15 residues. Trimming took off 6 bases at V and 1 base at J, with 15 bases between the two ends. The CDR3 spells CASSPPGQGNTEAFF. As DNA, the CDR3 is TGTGCCAGCAGTCCCCCGGGTCAAGGGAACACTGAAGCTTTCTTT.

The V call is TRBV2, the J call TRBJ2-3; no clear D gene. V was pared by 4 bases and J by 0 bases, with 11 bases between. The germline gives CDR1 SNHLY, CDR2 FYNNEI. The CDR3 sequence is 15 residues long. The CDR3 DNA reads TGTGCCAGCAGTGCTAGAACTTCTAGCACAGATACGCAGTATTTT. It encodes CASSARTSSTDTQYF.

Many counts were recorded for this clonotype. The V and J genes are TRBV28 and TRBJ2-4; possibly TRBD2 for D (6 bases). V lost 3 bases, J lost 0 bases, and 12 bases lay in between. The CDR3 is made up of 16 amino acids. The V gene's germline CDR1 is MDHEN and CDR2 SYDVKM. The DNA of the CDR3 is TGTGCCAGCAGTTTGGAGGGACCTGTAGCCAAAAACATTCAGTACTTC. This encodes CASSLEGPVAKNIQYF.

In its sample, this clonotype was seen a few times. The CDR3 reads CSASFTGARGYTF. The CDR3, as DNA: TGCAGCGCGAGCTTTACAGGGGCCAGGGGCTACACCTTC. The V gene is TRBV29-1, the J gene TRBJ1-2, with 7 bases fitting TRBD1. The CDR3 spans 13 residues. The V and J ends lost 7 bases and 8 bases, in that order; junction bases with no gene match: 13. The germline V gene has CDR1 SQVTM and CDR2 ANQGSEA.

The rearrangement uses TRBV20-1 and TRBJ2-5; D unclear. V lost 3 bases and J lost 4, with 9 bases in between. This CDR3 region has 12 residues. Germline CDR1 DFQATT, CDR2 SNEGSKA (reference sequence). DNA of the CDR3: TGCAGTGCTAGCCCGGGTACAGAGACCCAGTACTTC. Amino acid sequence: CSASPGTETQYF.

The sample holds a few counts of this clonotype. The rearrangement links TRBV7-2 to TRBJ2-5; tentative D call: TRBD1 (6 bases). V was shortened by 1 base and J by 2 bases, with 14 bases between the two germline ends. This CDR3 is built from 16 residues. Germline CDR1 is SGHTA and CDR2 is FQGNSA. CDR3 DNA: TGTGCCAGCAGCTTAGAGGGGCGGACAGCTCAAGAGACCCAGTACTTC. It is translated as CASSLEGRTAQETQYF.

The gene calls are TRBV7-8 and TRBJ2-7; 7 bases fit TRBD1. Germline assignment: CDR1 SGHVS and CDR2 FQNEAQ. V trimming: 3 bases; J trimming: 0 bases; junction bases outside the gene matches: 5. CDR3 length: 15 amino acids. The CDR3 region has the DNA TGTGCCAGCAGCTTCGGGACAGTGGCCTCCTACGAGCAGTACTTC. It encodes CASSFGTVASYEQYF. Filled out from reference TRBV7-8 and TRBJ2-7, the complete variable domain reads GAGVSQSPRYKVAKRGQDVALRCDPISGHVSLFWYQQALGQGPEFLTYFQNEAQLDKSGLPSDRFFAERPEGSVSTLKIQRTQQEDSAVYLCASSFGTVASYEQYFGPGTRLTVT.

V gene TRBV7-9 combines with J gene TRBJ1-5, with 7 bases that match TRBD1. Germline assignment: CDR1 SEHNR and CDR2 FQNEAQ (reference sequence). Trimming removed 5 bases from V and 6 bases from J; junction bases left unmatched: 10. The CDR3 runs to 15 residues. The CDR3 nucleotides read TGTGCCAGCAGCCCCGCAGGGGGTAGGAGTCAGCCCCAGCATTTT. Its translation: CASSPAGGRSQPQHF.

The chain is built from TRBV5-1 and TRBJ2-7; tentatively, D is TRBD1 or TRBD2 (5 bases each). Germline V CDR1 and CDR2: SGHRS, YFSETQ. There are 17 residues in the CDR3. With 0 bases removed from V and 1 base from J, the gap between germline ends came to 17 bases. CDR3 sequence (DNA): TGCGCCAGCAGCTTGGGGCCCGGGGCGCGCGTATCCTACGAGCAGTACTTC. It codes for CASSLGPGARVSYEQYF.

The rearrangement links TRBV29-1 to TRBJ2-5, with 7 positions matching TRBD2. With V trimmed by 0 bases and J by 5 bases, 6 bases remained unmatched. Germline V gene data show CDR1 as SQVTM and CDR2 as ANQGSEA. The CDR3 is made up of 14 amino acids. CDR3 nucleotides: TGCAGCGTTGAAGATCTACTAGCGAGGGAGACCCAGTACTTC. It translates to CSVEDLLARETQYF.

This rearrangement joins TRBV3-1 to TRBJ2-3; 8 bases line up with TRBD1. From germline, CDR1 is LGHDT and CDR2 YNNKEL (reference sequence). V was pared by 4 bases and J by 0 bases, with 9 bases of the junction left unmatched. The CDR3 extends over 17 amino acids. The CDR3 sequence is CASSRTPGGFSTDTQYF. Written as DNA, the CDR3 is TGTGCCAGCAGCCGTACACCAGGGGGCTTTAGCACAGATACGCAGTATTTT.

This clonotype has a handful of counts. This chain connects TRBV27 to TRBJ2-7; 8 bases fit TRBD2. There are 13 residues in the CDR3. Trimming cost V 8 bases and J 5 bases; bases outside gene matches: 8. Germline loops: CDR1 MNHEY, CDR2 SMNVEV (reference sequence). CDR3 in amino acids: CASAEREPHEQYF. The CDR3 DNA follows: TGTGCCAGCGCGGAGCGGGAGCCCCACGAGCAGTACTTC.

The chain has TRBV20-1 and TRBJ2-1; 12 bases fit TRBD2. The CDR3 has 12 residues. Losses at the gene ends were 5 bases for V and 10 bases for J; bases not matched to a gene: 3. Germline CDR1 DFQATT, CDR2 SNEGSKA (reference sequence). As DNA, the CDR3 is TGCAGTGCTTCGACTAGCGGGAGAGAGCAGTTCTTC. Translating it yields CSASTSGREQFF.

This clonotype was observed a few times. The chain recombines TRBV12-3 or TRBV12-4 with TRBJ2-5; the D gene is possibly TRBD2 (7 bases). The V gene lost 4 bases and the J gene lost 4 bases, with 16 bases spanning the gap. This CDR3 is 15 amino acids long. The CDR3, as DNA: TGTGCCAGCAGTTCTCACGGGGGGCCGGGAGAGACCCAGTACTTC. The encoded protein is CASSSHGGPGETQYF.

The gene calls are TRBV20-1 and TRBJ1-6, with a weak D call TRBD1 (5 bases). The CDR3 is 14 residues long. V dropped 1 base and J dropped 7 bases, with 11 bases sitting between them. Per germline, CDR1 DFQATT and CDR2 SNEGSKA (reference sequence). DNA of the CDR3: TGCAGTGCTAGAGGGGGGAAGGGCAATTCACCCCTCCACTTT. The encoded protein is CSARGGKGNSPLHF.

Only a few counts were recorded for this clonotype. The J gene is TRBJ2-3, the V gene TRBV4-1; TRBD1 matches 12 bases. Trimming cost V 4 bases and J 7 bases; bases outside gene matches: 9. Germline V lookup: CDR1 MGHRA, CDR2 YSYEKL. The CDR3 is 16 amino acids. The CDR3 coding sequence is TGCGCCAGCAGCCGAGGCCAGGGACAGGGGGCTAATACGCAGTATTTT. Amino acids: CASSRGQGQGANTQYF.

This clonotype has just a few counts. The gene calls are TRBV13 and TRBJ2-3; no reliable D call. There are 12 residues in the CDR3. CDR1 and CDR2 from the germline V gene are PRHDT and FYEKMQ (reference sequence). Trimming shortened V by 5 bases and J by 6 bases, and 9 bases separated the two germline ends. For the CDR3, the DNA is TGTGCCAGCAGCGGGTATGTGGATACGCAGTATTTT. It yields the protein CASSGYVDTQYF.

The V and J genes are TRBV4-1 and TRBJ2-7; 11 bases map to TRBD1. The CDR3 covers 15 residues. Trimming removed 2 bases from V and 2 bases from J; junction bases left unmatched: 2. CDR1 MGHRA and CDR2 YSYEKL come from the germline V gene. The CDR3 coding sequence is TGCGCCAGCAGCCAACGGACAGGGGGCCCCTACGAGCAGTACTTC. Translating gives CASSQRTGGPYEQYF.